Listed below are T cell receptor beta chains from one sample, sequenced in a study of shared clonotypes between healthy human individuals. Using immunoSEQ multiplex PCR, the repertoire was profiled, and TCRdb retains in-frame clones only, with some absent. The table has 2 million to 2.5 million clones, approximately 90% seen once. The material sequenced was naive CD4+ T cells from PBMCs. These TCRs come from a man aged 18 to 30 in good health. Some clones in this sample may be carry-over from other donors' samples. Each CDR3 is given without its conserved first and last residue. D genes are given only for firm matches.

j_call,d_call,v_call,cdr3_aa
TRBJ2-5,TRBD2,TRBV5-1,ASSLEAGGGETQY
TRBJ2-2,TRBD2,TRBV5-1,ASSSIAGPGELF
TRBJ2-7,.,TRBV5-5,ASSLGEAPLSYEQY
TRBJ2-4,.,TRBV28,ASSLTGPKNIQY
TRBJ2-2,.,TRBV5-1,ASSLGGQGPGELF
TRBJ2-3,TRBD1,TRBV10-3,AISPGDRGRGDTQY
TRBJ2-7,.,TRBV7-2,ASSLAAGRSYEQY
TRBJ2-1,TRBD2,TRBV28,ASLSLAGVRYNEQF
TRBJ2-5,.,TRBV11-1,ASSRPAVAQETQY
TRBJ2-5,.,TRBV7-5,VRSLGWGREETQY
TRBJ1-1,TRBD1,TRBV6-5,ASSNGQGEGTEAF
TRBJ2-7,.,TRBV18,ASSPQGQPNYEQY
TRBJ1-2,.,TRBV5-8,ASLEQINYGYT
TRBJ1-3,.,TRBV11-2,ASSWGKDTIY
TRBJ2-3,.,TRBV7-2,ASREGWVDTQY
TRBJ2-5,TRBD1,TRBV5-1,ASTSAGTAQETQY
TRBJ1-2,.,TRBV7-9,ASSPRTEGGGYT
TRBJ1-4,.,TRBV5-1,ASSLRAANEKLF
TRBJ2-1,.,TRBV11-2,ASSLGGVGEQF
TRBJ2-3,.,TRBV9,ASSGRGARADTQY
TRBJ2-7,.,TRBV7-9,ASSPSSYEQY
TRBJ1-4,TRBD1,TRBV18,ASSPSGGANEKLF
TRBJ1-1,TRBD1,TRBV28,ASSLPGTGRVGTEAF
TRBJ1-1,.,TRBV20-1,SARPTGEAF
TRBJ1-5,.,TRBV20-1,SAENQPQH